This TCR beta chain was obtained from a study of high-grade serous ovarian cancer treatment subgroups. Study-level information: Mean per sample: around 14,000 reads, 6,500 to 9,000 unique TCR beta rearrangements. The study, taken as a whole, reports: Different patients shared almost no repertoire; same-patient tumors shared roughly 0.11 to 0.8. Repertoire analysis covered CDR3 alone, not CDR1 or CDR2.

Tumor samples were taken before definitive surgery or chemotherapy. V lost 6 bases and J lost 0; bases outside the gene matches: 6. Per the germline V gene, CDR1 is SGHNT and CDR2 is YYREEE (reference sequence). The CDR3 is 15 amino acids. In its sample, this clone was seen a few times. The antigen is undetermined. Produced via immunoSEQ multiplex PCR; TCRdb's table is partial and in-frame only. The sample has 15,000 to 20,000 clones, around 72% seen once. The V and J genes are TRBV5-4 and TRBJ2-3, with 8 bases matching TRBD1. The receptor was isolated from a human donor with high-grade serous ovarian cancer. Sequencing was done on a sample of tumor tissue. The CDR3 region is CASTSGTGSTDTQYF. The CDR3 bases are TGTGCCAGCACCTCGGGGACAGGTAGCACAGATACGCAGTATTTT.